This T cell receptor (beta chain) was identified during a study of CD8+ T cells in alopecia areata. The sample holds a few counts of this clone. Trimming stripped 1 base from V and 6 bases from J, with 12 bases between. CDR1 and CDR2 from the germline V gene are SQVTM and ANQGSEA. CDR3 length: 13 amino acids. Extraction and reverse transcription of RNA yielded cDNA as the sequencing template. Clones were read by immunoSEQ multiplex PCR, and TCRdb kept only the in-frame ones, dropping some. Of 100,000 to 150,000 clones detected, 47% appear once; the ten largest clones hold approximately 10%. The source of this sequence is a human donor with alopecia areata. V is TRBV29-1 and J is TRBJ1-1; no firm D call. The sequenced material came from NKG2D-low CD8+ T cells sorted from blood. This CDR3 is CSVEGGVEAEAFF. As DNA, the CDR3 is TGCAGCGTTGAAGGCGGGGTGGAAGCTGAAGCTTTCTTT.